This TCR beta chain appears in the sequencing data of a study of blood T cells in healthy people across ages (dated by TCRdb to 2014 to 2015). General notes on the study: Template switching captured roughly one uniquely barcoded TCR beta cDNA molecule per two T cells in model experiments. To track age-related changes in TCR beta repertoire diversity, the study relied on deep sequencing normalized with unique cDNA molecular identifiers. The donors were divided into four age groups: young (average around 15 years), middle-aged (roughly 42), aged (approximately 64) and long-lived (about 84). Using the same blood draw, the study looked at two additional independent replicas of 1 million unique cDNA reads for two donors, one aged 18 to 30 and the other aged 80 or older. What the research found in general, with its limitations: Donor CMV infection status was unknown, potentially confounding age-related changes in expanded clonotypes. Observed TCR beta diversity correlated strongly with the percentage of naive T cells measured by flow cytometry. Compared with the aged group, more naive CD4+ T cells, fewer expanded clones and increased TCR diversity were shown by the long-lived group, suggesting age selection. As age increased, observed TCR beta diversity per million T cells dropped in a roughly linear way, and a significant reduction was already evident by age 40. Bulk unsorted PBMC profiling prevented conclusive comparison of naive and antigen-experienced compartments. Estimates of total diversity based on one million sequenced T cells were regarded as lower bounds and as underestimates.

Library generation was performed with 5' RACE. The sequencer listed for this sample is Illumina HiSeq 2500. The second PCR ran for about 6 to 11 cycles and used a J-beta primer mix along with a sample-barcoded 5' primer. Each TCR beta cDNA molecule received a unique molecular identifier from a template-switch 5' adaptor carrying 12 random nucleotides. At least 3 million CDR3-containing paired-end reads were obtained from each sample. All of the RNA was converted into first-strand cDNA using the Mint cDNA synthesis kit, with a TRBC-specific oligonucleotide serving as the primer. All cDNA was treated with uracil-DNA glycosylase and then went through a first 18-cycle PCR with the universal primers M1SS and BC2_uni_R. On the authors' methods: Each sample was normalized by randomly selecting 1 million high-quality reads, each carrying a distinct molecular identifier. Reads with shared molecular identifiers were discarded instead of being binned into consensus sequences. MiTCR, with a Q25 quality threshold and the strictest error-elimination algorithm, was used for CDR3 identification, clonotype clustering and error correction. A nonparametric unseen species model using Euler transformation provided a lower-bound estimate of total TCR beta diversity. The public sequencing data were trimmed at Q25 with fastp and processed into clonotypes with MiXCR by TCRdb, which kept only in-frame beta chains. Each entry merges the rows of one CDR3 protein and shows their most common DNA and genes. TCRdb's processing, not the authors', yielded these V and J calls. The sample table holds around 500,000 distinct CDR3 sequences, of which about a quarter were seen once. Roughly 3.5% of the sample belongs to the ten largest clones.

V was cut back by 3 bases and J by 1 base, leaving a gap of 8 bases between them. The CDR3 spans 14 residues, from the cysteine through the phenylalanine. The DNA shown is the 42-base CDR3, in frame from base 1. In the germline V gene (reference sequence), CDR1 corresponds to LGHDT and CDR2 to YNNKEL. The donors were roughly 39 Caucasian individuals from Russia, aged roughly 6 to 90 years, who were systemically healthy. Approximately 11 milliliters of peripheral blood were drawn from each donor into EDTA-treated Vacutainer tubes. Ficoll-Paque density-gradient centrifugation was used to isolate PBMCs, with at least 7 million obtained per sample. Trizol reagent was used to extract total RNA from the PBMCs, yielding at least 5.5 micrograms per sample. For every donor, flow cytometry on a PBMC aliquot measured the percentage of naive CD45RAhigh/CD27high T cells. Comment on this clonotype: Its target antigen remains unknown. Base qualities are not recorded, but no much larger clone differs from it by a single base.

The same sample was also studied in work on T cells of mothers and their children. Reported in the second study: Nine systemically healthy Caucasian individuals, comprising three mothers and their six children, were included as donors. cDNA synthesis used all of the extracted RNA, with roughly 1.5 ug of RNA in each 15 ul reaction. In the second PCR, the M1S primer added sample barcodes and 2-4 random nucleotides. Over 9.5 million TCR beta CDR3 reads were obtained for each mother, and about 3 million reads were obtained for each child. TCR recombination output is similarly shaped by thymic selection in related and unrelated pairs, with a minor effect exerted by inherited differences. Normalized repertoire overlap was always slightly but never significantly higher in related than unrelated mother-child pairs. No persistent microchimeric T cell clones were found, with a detection sensitivity of approximately 100 clones per million clonotypes. To look for features that set related mother-child pairs apart from unrelated individuals, the researchers ran deep NGS to compare the TCR beta repertoires of mothers and children. The mean age was roughly 36 +/- 4 years for the mothers and approximately 11 +/- 4 years for the children. After adapter ligation with NEBNext reagents, the libraries were sequenced on Illumina HiSeq 2000 with 100+100 nt paired-end reads. To prevent cross-contamination, the mother and child libraries were prepared a month apart and were sequenced in separate runs. Between roughly 500,000 and 2,000,000 distinct TCR beta clonotypes were identified per donor. Naive TCR beta clonotypes were estimated from low-frequency clonotypes matched to each donor's FACS-determined naive share, without sorting.

The V and J genes are TRBV3-1 and TRBJ2-3; the D element might be TRBD1 or TRBD2, as each aligns at 5 bases. Sequencing was performed on blood. The receptor was derived from a boy aged 2 to 10 in good health. The CDR3 amino acid sequence is: CASSHPGRTDTQYF. The bases are TGTGCCAGCAGCCACCCGGGGCGCACAGATACGCAGTATTTT.